The 24 T cell receptor beta chains below come from one sample, sequenced in a study of control samples from healthy donors and cancer patients. Sequenced by immunoSEQ multiplex PCR; TCRdb stores in-frame clones only, minus some. In the table there are more than 100,000 clones, approximately 90% of which are singletons. Sequenced input: blood. These receptors were obtained from a man aged 40-55 years in good health.

This chain uses TRBV6-2 or TRBV6-3 with TRBJ1-2, with D perhaps TRBD1 (5 bases). Trimming cost V 9 bases and J 8 bases, with 22 bases left between them. The germline V gene has CDR1 MNHEY and CDR2 SVGEGT. This CDR3 comprises 14 residues. The CDR3 loop is CASSQDSRAGGYTF. CDR3 DNA sequence: TGTGCCAGTAGTCAAGACAGCCGGGCGGGAGGCTACACCTTC.

The rearrangement uses TRBV19 and TRBJ1-1; D is undetermined. With 1 base removed from V and 0 bases from J, the gap between germline ends came to 12 bases. This CDR3 region has 16 residues. Germline V gene sequence: CDR1 LNHDA, CDR2 SQIVND (reference sequence). The CDR3 bases are TGTGCCAGTAGTATAGTAGGTCAGGTACTGAACACTGAAGCTTTCTTT. It yields the protein CASSIVGQVLNTEAFF.

A single count supports this clone. The chain employs TRBV11-2 and TRBJ1-1; D call uncertain. The CDR3 sequence is 11 residues long. The germline V and J ends were trimmed by 1 base and 8 bases, with 5 bases remaining between them. Per germline, CDR1 SGHAT and CDR2 FQNNGV. CDR3 nucleotides: TGTGCCAGCAGCTTAGGGCGCGAAGCTTTCTTT. It translates to CASSLGREAFF.

The V gene is TRBV24-1, the J gene TRBJ1-2; the match to TRBD1 covers 7 bases. V was clipped by 4 bases and J by 4 bases; unmatched bases: 5. Germline V gene data show CDR1 as KGHDR and CDR2 as SFDVKD. The CDR3 loop spans 14 amino acids. Here the CDR3 DNA reads TGTGCCACCAGTGAGCCGGGACAGATCTATGGCTACACCTTC. Translation: CATSEPGQIYGYTF.

A single count supports this clone. The chain combines TRBV23-1 with TRBJ2-3, with TRBD2 matching over 7 bases. TRBV23-1 is an ORF, with its function uncertain. Germline trimming cut 0 bases from V and 2 bases from J; bases unmatched to any gene: 8. This CDR3 contains 17 residues. The CDR3 is CASSQSGGRGTTDTQYF. The CDR3 bases are TGCGCCAGCAGTCAATCGGGTGGGCGGGGGACCACAGATACGCAGTATTTT.

The chain links TRBV28 to TRBJ2-3; 9 nucleotides align to TRBD1. The CDR3 extends over 13 amino acids. The V and J ends lost 3 bases and 13 bases, in that order; junction bases with no gene match: 8. The germline V gene has CDR1 MDHEN and CDR2 SYDVKM. The CDR3 bases are TGTGCCAGCAGTTTTTCCCGGGACAGGGTTGAGTATTTT. Its protein product is CASSFSRDRVEYF.

The chain joins TRBV5-4 to TRBJ2-5, with 9 bases aligning to TRBD2. J was trimmed by 5 bases and V by 0 bases; bases with no gene match: 5. The CDR3 is 15 amino acids. Germline V gives CDR1 SGHNT, CDR2 YYREEE (reference sequence). The CDR3 loop reads CASSLGRGGRETQYF. The CDR3 DNA follows: TGTGCCAGCAGCTTGGGGCGGGGGGGCCGTGAGACCCAGTACTTC.

This clone is a singleton in its sample. The chain is built from TRBV5-8 and TRBJ2-2; 10 nucleotides line up with TRBD1. This CDR3 is 15 amino acids long. The germline CDR1 and CDR2 sequences are SGHTS and YDEGEE. V shed 3 bases and J 5 bases; nucleotides not matched to a gene: 4. CDR3 residues: CASSSGTGDTGELFF. The CDR3 DNA follows: TGTGCCAGCAGCTCCGGGACAGGGGATACCGGGGAGCTGTTTTTT. The complete variable domain, with remaining parts taken from reference TRBV5-8 and TRBJ2-2, reads EAGVTQSPTHLIKTRGQQATLRCSPISGHTSVYWYQQALGLGLQFLLWYDEGEERNRGNFPPRFSGRQFPNYSSELNVNALELEDSALYLCASSSGTGDTGELFFGEGSRLTVL.

The gene calls are TRBV6-2 or TRBV6-3 and TRBJ1-3; the match to TRBD1 covers 10 bases. The germline gives CDR1 MNHEY, CDR2 SVGEGT. Trimming cost V 6 bases and J 0 bases; bases outside gene matches: 14. The length of the CDR3 is 19 residues. Written as DNA, the CDR3 is TGTGCCAGCAGCTTCAACCCGAGGGACAGGGGAGTCTCTGGAAACACCATATATTTT. Protein: CASSFNPRDRGVSGNTIYF.

V usage is TRBV23-1 and J usage is TRBJ1-2, with a weak D call TRBD1 (5 bases). TRBV23-1 is an open reading frame whose function is uncertain. The ends were cut back, 3 bases at V and 3 bases at J, with 8 bases in the middle. CDR3 length equals 13 residues. This chain's CDR3 is CASSHSTDYGYTF. CDR3 DNA sequence: TGCGCCAGCAGTCACTCGACAGACTATGGCTACACCTTC.

The chain has TRBV10-3 and TRBJ1-6; D is ambiguous. Germline V gene lookup returns CDR1 ENHRY and CDR2 SYGVKD. The CDR3 consists of 14 residues. The V gene lost 2 bases and the J gene lost 7 bases, with 9 bases spanning the gap. CDR3 sequence: CAISEDHWNSPLHF. Written as DNA, the CDR3 is TGTGCCATCAGTGAGGACCATTGGAATTCACCCCTCCACTTT.

This rearrangement joins TRBV18 to TRBJ2-1; D may be TRBD2 (6 bases). The CDR3 spans 15 residues. V lost 3 bases, J lost 6 bases, and 15 bases lay in between. CDR1 and CDR2 from the germline V gene are KGHSH and LQKENI. The CDR3 region is CASSPWAGNSNEQFF. The CDR3 coding sequence is TGTGCCAGCTCACCTTGGGCGGGGAATTCCAATGAGCAGTTCTTC.

The chain combines TRBV24-1 with TRBJ2-3; 7 bases match TRBD1. This CDR3 contains 15 residues. Trimming cost V 2 bases and J 2 bases; bases outside gene matches: 3. The V gene's germline CDR1 is KGHDR and CDR2 SFDVKD. CDR3 in DNA: TGTGCCACCAGTGATTATGGGACAGTCACAGATACGCAGTATTTT. It codes for CATSDYGTVTDTQYF.

For the CDR3, the DNA is TGTGCCAGCAGTTTAGACAGGGCTTACTACACCTTC. Its protein is CASSLDRAYYTF. The genes are TRBV28 and TRBJ1-2, with 7 bases lining up with TRBD1. V shed 2 bases, J shed 10 bases, and the junction held 4 bases outside the gene matches. The CDR3 length is 12 residues. Germline V gene lookup returns CDR1 MDHEN and CDR2 SYDVKM.

The chain uses TRBV13 and TRBJ1-3; D unclear. Trimming took off 3 bases at V and 1 base at J, with 7 bases between the two ends. The germline V gene encodes CDR1 PRHDT and CDR2 FYEKMQ (reference sequence). The CDR3 consists of 14 residues. CDR3 coding DNA: TGTGCCAGCAGCTTGGAGGGATCTGGAAACACCATATATTTT. This translates into CASSLEGSGNTIYF. Complete variable domain (other parts from reference TRBV13 and TRBJ1-3): AAGVIQSPRHLIKEKRETATLKCYPIPRHDTVYWYQQGPGQDPQFLISFYEKMQSDKGSIPDRFSAQQFSDYHSELNMSSLELGDSALYFCASSLEGSGNTIYFGEGSWLTVV.

Only a few counts were recorded for this clone. The gene calls are TRBV30 and TRBJ2-7; D is undetermined. The CDR3 loop spans 15 amino acids. From germline, CDR1 is GTSNPN and CDR2 SVGIG (reference sequence). V was pared by 2 bases and J by 7 bases, with 21 bases between. DNA for the CDR3: TGTGCCTGGAGTCCCATAGGAACTGGGGTCGGGGAGCAGTACTTC. Its protein is CAWSPIGTGVGEQYF.

The V gene is TRBV3-1 (or the pseudogene TRBV3-2), the J gene TRBJ1-3, with D hard to call. The germline CDR1 and CDR2 sequences are LGHDT and YNNKEL (reference sequence). The CDR3 totals 16 residues. V was trimmed by 3 bases and J by 0 bases, leaving 12 bases between them. The CDR3 loop is CASSQESPGSGNTIYF. CDR3 bases: TGTGCCAGCAGCCAGGAGTCTCCGGGCTCTGGAAACACCATATATTTT.

J is TRBJ1-2 and V is TRBV7-2; weak D call: TRBD1 (6 bases). Germline V gene sequence: CDR1 SGHTA, CDR2 FQGNSA. This CDR3 is built from 13 residues. V lost 5 bases and J lost 5, with 12 bases in between. This CDR3 reads CASSTKGGYGYTF. The CDR3 DNA reads TGTGCCAGCAGCACGAAGGGGGGGTATGGCTACACCTTC. Full variable domain (rest looked up from reference TRBV7-2 and TRBJ1-2): GAGVSQSPSNKVTEKGKDVELRCDPISGHTALYWYRQSLGQGLEFLIYFQGNSAPDKSGLPSDRFSAERTGGSVSTLTIQRTQQEDSAVYLCASSTKGGYGYTFGSGTRLTVV.

This chain joins TRBV30 and TRBJ1-3; TRBD1 might be the D (5 bases). Trimming left V 0 bases short and J 4 bases short, with 16 bases between. The V gene's germline CDR1 is GTSNPN and CDR2 SVGIG (reference sequence). This CDR3 has 16 amino acids. CDR3 bases: TGTGCCTGGAGTGTATGGGGTTGGGCAGGGGGAAACACCATATATTTT. This translates into CAWSVWGWAGGNTIYF.

J is TRBJ1-2 and V is TRBV6-5, with 7 bases that match TRBD1. Germline V lookup: CDR1 MNHEY, CDR2 SVGAGI. The CDR3 runs 13 residues. The V and J ends lost 7 bases and 5 bases, in that order; junction bases with no gene match: 7. Here the CDR3 reads CASKGAGYYGYTF. DNA for the CDR3: TGTGCCAGCAAGGGGGCCGGTTATTATGGCTACACCTTC.

This chain joins TRBV21-1 and TRBJ2-5; the table's D gene call, TRBD1, was not cross checked with the DNA. TRBV21-1 is designated a pseudogene. The length of the CDR3 is 15 residues. CDR3 coding DNA: TGTGCCAGCAGCAAATTTCCCCCAGGGTACGAGACCCAGTACTTC. It translates to CASSKFPPGYETQYF.

The chain employs TRBV6-4 and TRBJ2-7; no clear D gene. Trimming removed 2 bases at V and 0 bases at J, with 11 bases between. This CDR3 spans 15 amino acids. CDR1 MRHNA and CDR2 SNTAGT come from the germline V gene. The CDR3 DNA reads TGTGCCAGCAGTGACGGGCAGGTTAGCTCCTACGAGCAGTACTTC. Translation: CASSDGQVSSYEQYF.

The rearrangement uses TRBV5-8 and TRBJ1-5; D is unresolved. Trimming stripped 0 bases from V and 6 bases from J, with 13 bases between. The germline V gene has CDR1 SGHTS and CDR2 YDEGEE. This CDR3 contains 15 residues. CDR3 amino acids: CASSLDTSRIQPQHF. The CDR3 DNA sequence: TGTGCCAGCAGCTTGGATACTTCCCGTATTCAGCCCCAGCATTTT.

This rearrangement joins TRBV3-1 (or the pseudogene TRBV3-2) to TRBJ1-2; 10 bases are shared with TRBD1. Germline CDR1 and CDR2: LGHDT and YNNKEL (reference sequence). The CDR3 runs to 14 residues. V dropped 5 bases and J dropped 4; count of bases not matched to a gene: 4. The CDR3 loop reads CASSGDRGGYGYTF. The CDR3, as DNA: TGTGCCAGCAGCGGGGACAGGGGAGGCTATGGCTACACCTTC.